The clone carrying this T cell receptor beta chain was detected a few times. The data belong to a study of blood T cell repertoires in COVID-19. Study as a whole: Sites in the United States, Italy and Spain provided acute and convalescent COVID-19 samples. Sources were T cells, B-cell-depleted T cells, or PBMCs; the material itself was cDNA or gDNA.

Measured with immunoSEQ multiplex PCR; TCRdb has only the in-frame clones, and not every one. The repertoire holds about 70,000 clones, with about four fifths as singletons. Germline CDR1 MNHEY, CDR2 SVGAGI. V trimming: 6 bases; J trimming: 6 bases; junction bases outside the gene matches: 11. This CDR3 spans 14 amino acids. This receptor was identified in a woman of 80 years or more with acute or convalescent COVID-19. Sequenced: peripheral blood. The chain employs TRBV6-5 and TRBJ2-7, with 7 bases fitting TRBD1. The CDR3 here is CASSGDRVSPEQYF. CDR3 DNA sequence: TGTGCCAGCAGCGGAGACAGGGTCTCCCCCGAGCAGTACTTC.